Each of the 26 T cell receptor beta chains below was sequenced from the same sample in a study of CDR3 diversity in severe acne. TCRdb re-called the PCR reads with MiXCR, one entry per CDR3 protein. The data hold about 84,000 distinct CDR3 sequences, with roughly 51% observed a single time. The source material was blood. These receptors all stem from a male donor in good health, without acne.

The rearrangement joins TRBV20-1 to TRBJ2-5, with 7 bases lining up with TRBD1. Germline CDR1 and CDR2: DFQATT and SNEGSKA (reference sequence). V shed 4 bases and J 2 bases; nucleotides not matched to a gene: 7. The CDR3 has 14 amino acids. In DNA form, the CDR3 reads TGCAGTGCTACGACAGGGAGTGGGCAAGAGACCCAGTACTTC. Its protein product is CSATTGSGQETQYF.

At least ten counts were recorded for this clonotype. V usage is TRBV30 and J usage is TRBJ1-1; no definite D call. V lost 3 bases and J lost 0, with 8 bases in between. There are 13 residues in the CDR3. Germline CDR1 reads GTSNPN; CDR2 reads SVGIG (reference sequence). The CDR3 sequence: CAWRGSLNTEAFF. The CDR3, as DNA: TGTGCCTGGAGGGGTAGCCTGAACACTGAAGCTTTCTTT.

This clonotype appeared many times. This chain uses TRBV3-1 with TRBJ1-2; D is possibly TRBD1 (5 bases). This CDR3 has 15 amino acids. V was cut by 5 bases and J by 4 bases, with 17 bases left in between. CDR1 LGHDT and CDR2 YNNKEL come from the germline V gene (reference sequence). The CDR3 loop reads CASSDGDPDPYGYTF. The CDR3 nucleotides read TGTGCCAGCAGCGACGGGGACCCGGACCCCTATGGCTACACCTTC.

The table lists this clonotype with many counts. This chain connects TRBV25-1 to TRBJ1-3; D is perhaps TRBD1 (5 bases). Germline V lookup: CDR1 MGHDK, CDR2 SYGVNS. CDR3 length equals 15 residues. Trimming took 4 bases from V and 4 from J, leaving 14 bases between them. CDR3 sequence: CASSGHAGPGNTIYF. The CDR3 DNA sequence: TGTGCCAGCAGTGGACACGCGGGGCCAGGAAACACCATATATTTT. Together with reference TRBV25-1 and TRBJ1-3, the CDR3 gives the full variable domain: EADIYQTPRYLVIGTGKKITLECSQTMGHDKMYWYQQDPGMELHLIHYSYGVNSTEKGDLSSESTVSRIRTEHFPLTLESARPSHTSQYLCASSGHAGPGNTIYFGEGSWLTVV.

This sequence joins TRBV5-1 and TRBJ2-3, with D hard to call. Germline V gives CDR1 SGHRS, CDR2 YFSETQ. This CDR3 region has 14 residues. With 3 bases removed from V and 4 bases from J, the gap between germline ends came to 12 bases. The CDR3 protein is CASSSGEHSDTQYF. The CDR3 region has the DNA TGCGCCAGCAGCTCCGGAGAACATTCAGATACGCAGTATTTT.

This chain connects TRBV20-1 to TRBJ2-5; 10 nucleotides line up with TRBD2. The length of the CDR3 is 14 residues. CDR1 and CDR2 (germline): DFQATT, SNEGSKA (reference sequence). Trimming took 4 bases from V and 3 from J; bases not matched to a gene: 5. The CDR3 region has the DNA TGCAGTGCTATTAAAGCGGGGGGGAAAGAGACCCAGTACTTC. Translating gives CSAIKAGGKETQYF.

The chain employs TRBV20-1 and TRBJ2-7; D is perhaps TRBD2 (5 bases). The CDR3 length is 14 residues. The V and J ends lost 1 base and 2 bases respectively, with 12 bases between them. From germline, CDR1 is DFQATT and CDR2 SNEGSKA (reference sequence). The CDR3 region is CSARVTGKAYEQYF. CDR3 sequence (DNA): TGCAGTGCTAGAGTGACCGGGAAGGCCTACGAGCAGTACTTC.

The table lists this clonotype with a few counts. This rearrangement joins TRBV7-9 to TRBJ2-5; 7 bases line up with TRBD2. With 2 bases clipped from V and 5 bases from J, the junction kept 11 bases outside the gene matches. The CDR3 loop spans 16 amino acids. The germline CDR1 and CDR2 sequences are SEHNR and FQNEAQ (reference sequence). For the CDR3, the DNA is TGTGCCAGCAGCTTAATTACTAGCGCGGAGGGCGAGACCCAGTACTTC. It yields the protein CASSLITSAEGETQYF.

The chain couples TRBV7-9 to TRBJ2-1; D might be TRBD1 or TRBD2, each matching 7 bases. V lost 5 bases and J 9 bases, leaving 20 bases between the germline ends. Looked up from germline, CDR1 is SEHNR and CDR2 is FQNEAQ (reference sequence). The CDR3 loop spans 15 amino acids. The CDR3 region is CASSQPGGGGSEQFF. DNA of the CDR3: TGTGCCAGCAGCCAGCCAGGGGGGGGGGGGAGTGAGCAGTTCTTC.

The chain recombines TRBV20-1 with TRBJ2-2, with D unclear. The V end was cut by 0 bases, the J end by 5 bases, with 10 bases between. The CDR3 is 14 amino acids. CDR1 is DFQATT, CDR2 SNEGSKA, per germline (reference sequence). The CDR3 DNA sequence: TGCAGTGCTAGAGACGTGGGTTGGACCGGGGAGCTGTTTTTT. It translates to CSARDVGWTGELFF.

The V gene is TRBV10-3, the J gene TRBJ2-7; TRBD2 matches at 10 bases. The CDR3 spans 15 residues. The J segment lost 2 bases and the V segment lost 6 bases, leaving 7 bases of the junction unmatched. The V gene's germline CDR1 is ENHRY and CDR2 SYGVKD. In nucleotides, the CDR3 is TGTGCCATCAGACCCGGACTAGCGGCTGCCTACGAGCAGTACTTC. This sequence encodes CAIRPGLAAAYEQYF.

The V call is TRBV5-5, the J call TRBJ1-6, with D possibly TRBD1 on 5 matching bases. The CDR3 extends over 18 amino acids. CDR1 is SGHKS and CDR2 is YYEKEE in the germline V gene (reference sequence). V dropped 1 base and J dropped 6 bases, with 20 bases sitting between them. The CDR3 loop reads CASSLHVWSGGSNSPLHF. The CDR3 region has the DNA TGTGCCAGCAGCTTGCATGTGTGGTCGGGGGGATCTAATTCACCCCTCCACTTT.

This clonotype was seen repeatedly, ten times or more. The V call is TRBV9, the J call TRBJ2-5; 7 positions agree with TRBD2. This CDR3 is 15 amino acids long. Looked up from germline, CDR1 is SGDLS and CDR2 is YYNGEE. Losses at the gene ends were 4 bases for V and 5 bases for J; bases not matched to a gene: 11. Here the CDR3 reads CASSHPRGEEETQYF. The CDR3 DNA reads as TGTGCCAGCAGCCACCCCCGGGGGGAGGAGGAGACCCAGTACTTC.

This clonotype was observed a handful of times. J is TRBJ1-5 and V is TRBV25-1; possible D gene TRBD1, 6 bases. The CDR3 covers 16 residues. V lost 3 bases and J 8 bases, leaving 20 bases between the germline ends. Germline V gene sequence: CDR1 MGHDK, CDR2 SYGVNS. In nucleotides, the CDR3 is TGTGCCAGCAGTGAGACTGCCGAAGGGGACATCAAGCCCCAGCATTTT. This codes for CASSETAEGDIKPQHF.

This clonotype was counted a few times. The CDR3 nucleotides are TGTGCCAGCAGTTTGGAAACAGGGGGATCACCCCTCCACTTT. Protein: CASSLETGGSPLHF. The V and J genes are TRBV12-3 or TRBV12-4 and TRBJ1-6, with TRBD1 identical over 8 bases. The CDR3 covers 14 residues. V lost 3 bases and J lost 10; bases outside the gene matches: 5.

There are a few counts of this clonotype. V usage is TRBV24-1 and J usage is TRBJ2-7, with 8 bases fitting TRBD2. CDR1 is KGHDR and CDR2 is SFDVKD in the germline V gene. V shed 3 bases and J 7 bases; nucleotides not matched to a gene: 10. The CDR3 totals 15 residues. CDR3 sequence reads: CATSDENSGMGEQYF. CDR3 nucleotide sequence: TGTGCCACCAGTGATGAGAATAGCGGGATGGGGGAGCAGTACTTC.

As to this clonotype: One end of the junction fails to match germline, which may point to a read error. J is TRBJ2-5 and V is TRBV11-3; D unclear. The germline V gene has CDR1 SGHNT and CDR2 YENEEA. CDR3 length: 13 amino acids. CDR3 amino acids: CASSLGRQGTQYF. The CDR3, as DNA: TGTGCCAGCAGCTTAGGCAGGCAAGGGACCCAGTACTTC.

The table lists this clonotype with a few counts. The chain is built from TRBV20-1 and TRBJ2-7; D unclear. In germline, CDR1 is DFQATT, CDR2 SNEGSKA (reference sequence). The CDR3 contains 12 residues. V was shortened by 6 bases and J by 2 bases, with 11 bases between the two germline ends. The CDR3, as DNA: TGCAGTGCCCCCCTTGGCCCCTACGAGCAGTACTTC. Amino acid sequence: CSAPLGPYEQYF.

The chain couples TRBV20-1 to TRBJ1-1; D remains ambiguous. The ends were cut back, 1 base at V and 3 bases at J, with 9 bases in the middle. Germline CDR1 is DFQATT and CDR2 is SNEGSKA (reference sequence). The CDR3 contains 13 residues. DNA for the CDR3: TGCAGTGCTAGAGTGCTTTCAGACACTGAAGCTTTCTTT. Translating it yields CSARVLSDTEAFF.

This clonotype showed up many times. The V call is TRBV11-2, the J call TRBJ1-4; no definite D call. The CDR3 contains 15 residues. V lost 6 bases, J lost 0 bases, and 11 bases lay in between. Germline CDR1 and CDR2: SGHAT and FQNNGV. In DNA form, the CDR3 reads TGTGCCAGCAGGCCTGTCAGTGCAACTAATGAAAAACTGTTTTTT. This codes for CASRPVSATNEKLFF.

About this clonotype itself: It may be a read error: a sequence one base away is much more abundant. The rearrangement joins TRBV6-1 to TRBJ1-2, with unresolved D. Germline V CDR1 and CDR2: MNHNS, SASEGT. This CDR3 comprises 12 residues. With 5 bases removed from V and 3 bases from J, the gap between germline ends came to 7 bases. The CDR3 nucleotides are TGTGCCAGCAGTAGACCGTACTATGGCTACACCTTC. The encoded protein is CASSRPYYGYTF.

As to this clonotype: A read error may be the cause here, since a much bigger clone is one base away. Since the CDR3 does not end with the conserved phenylalanine or tryptophan, this likely comes from a read error. V is TRBV7-6 and J is TRBJ2-7; D is undetermined. Judging by the DNA end, TRBJ2-5 fits better; the J call may be wrong. The CDR3 is 12 residues long. The germline V gene encodes CDR1 SGHVS and CDR2 FNYEAQ. CDR3 in DNA: TGTGCCAGCAGCCCCACGCTCGGGACCCAGTACTCC. Protein sequence: CASSPTLGTQYS.

This clonotype has a count of ten or more. This rearrangement joins TRBV19 to TRBJ1-5; 9 positions agree with TRBD1. V was pared by 7 bases and J by 7 bases, with 5 bases of the junction left unmatched. This CDR3 has 13 amino acids. Germline CDR1 LNHDA, CDR2 SQIVND (reference sequence). DNA of the CDR3: TGTGCCAGTATGGGGACAGGGCGGCAGCCCCAGCATTTT. Residues: CASMGTGRQPQHF.

The chain has TRBV10-3 and TRBJ2-2; 10 positions match TRBD2. Germline V gene lookup returns CDR1 ENHRY and CDR2 SYGVKD. Germline trimming cut 3 bases from V and 0 bases from J; bases unmatched to any gene: 7. This CDR3 region has 18 residues. The CDR3 region is CAISETGLAFANTGELFF. In DNA, the CDR3 is TGTGCCATCAGTGAAACGGGACTAGCGTTCGCGAACACCGGGGAGCTGTTTTTT.

This clonotype showed up many times. The rearrangement uses TRBV7-8 and TRBJ2-5; D gene ambiguous. V was trimmed by 5 bases and J by 5 bases, leaving 12 bases between them. The CDR3 runs to 13 residues. Germline V gives CDR1 SGHVS, CDR2 FQNEAQ. CDR3 nucleotides: TGTGCCAGCAGCGAGGACCTGGGTGAGACCCAGTACTTC. It yields the protein CASSEDLGETQYF.

The chain is built from TRBV6-1 and TRBJ1-1, with D possibly being TRBD1 (5 bases). The V end lost 8 bases, the J end lost 1 base, and 14 bases lay between the germline ends. The CDR3 sequence is 14 residues long. Germline V gene lookup returns CDR1 MNHNS and CDR2 SASEGT. CDR3 sequence reads: CASRGTTENTEAFF. The DNA of the CDR3 is TGTGCCAGCCGGGGGACGACCGAGAACACTGAAGCTTTCTTT.